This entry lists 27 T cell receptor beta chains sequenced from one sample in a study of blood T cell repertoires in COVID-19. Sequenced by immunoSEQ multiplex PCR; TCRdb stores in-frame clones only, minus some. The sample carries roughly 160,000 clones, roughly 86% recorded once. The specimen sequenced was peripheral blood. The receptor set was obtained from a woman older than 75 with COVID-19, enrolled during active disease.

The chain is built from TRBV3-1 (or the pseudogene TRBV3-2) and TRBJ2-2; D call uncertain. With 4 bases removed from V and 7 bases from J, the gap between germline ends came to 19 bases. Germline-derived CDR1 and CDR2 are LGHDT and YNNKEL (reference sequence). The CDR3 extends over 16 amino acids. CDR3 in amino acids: CASSPPYRGAHGELFF. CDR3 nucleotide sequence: TGTGCCAGCAGCCCTCCTTACCGCGGAGCTCACGGGGAGCTGTTTTTT.

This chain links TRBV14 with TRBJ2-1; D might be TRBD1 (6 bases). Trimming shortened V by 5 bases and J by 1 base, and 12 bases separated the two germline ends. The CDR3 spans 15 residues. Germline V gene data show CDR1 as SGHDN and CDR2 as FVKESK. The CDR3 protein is CASSRDITSYNEQFF. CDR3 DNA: TGTGCCAGCAGCAGGGACATTACGTCCTACAATGAGCAGTTCTTC.

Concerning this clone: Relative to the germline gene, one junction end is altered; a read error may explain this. CDR3 sequence: CASSPRQGPNEKLFF. The CDR3 DNA is TGTGCTAGCAGCCCGCGACAGGGACCCAATGAAAAACTGTTTTTT. This sequence joins TRBV7-7 and TRBJ1-4; 7 bases match TRBD1. The CDR3 totals 15 residues. CDR1 and CDR2 (germline): SSHAT, FNYEAQ (reference sequence). Based on the CDR3 plus reference TRBV7-7 and TRBJ1-4, the full variable domain is GAGVSQSPRYKVTKRGQDVTLRCDPISSHATLYWYQQALGQGPEFLTYFNYEAQPDKSGLPSDRFSAERPEGSISTLTIQRTEQRDSAMYRCASSPRQGPNEKLFFGSGTQLSVL.

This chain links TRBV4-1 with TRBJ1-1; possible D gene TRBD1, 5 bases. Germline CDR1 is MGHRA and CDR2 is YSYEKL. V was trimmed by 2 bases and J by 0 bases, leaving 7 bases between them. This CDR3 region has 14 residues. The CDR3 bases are TGCGCCAGCAGCCAACAGGGAATGAACACTGAAGCTTTCTTT. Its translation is CASSQQGMNTEAFF.

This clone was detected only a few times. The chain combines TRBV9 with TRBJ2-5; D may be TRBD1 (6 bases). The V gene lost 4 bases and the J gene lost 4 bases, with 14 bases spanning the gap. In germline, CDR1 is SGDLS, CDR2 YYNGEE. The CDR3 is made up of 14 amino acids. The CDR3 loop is CASSPRQDGETQYF. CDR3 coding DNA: TGTGCCAGCAGCCCACGACAGGATGGAGAGACCCAGTACTTC.

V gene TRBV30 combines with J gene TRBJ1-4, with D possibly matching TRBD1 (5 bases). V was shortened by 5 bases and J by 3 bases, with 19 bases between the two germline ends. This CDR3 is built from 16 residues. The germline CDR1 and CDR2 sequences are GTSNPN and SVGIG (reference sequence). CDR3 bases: TGTGCCTGGGCTCCCGAAAAACGGGGGTCTAATGAAAAACTGTTTTTT. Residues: CAWAPEKRGSNEKLFF. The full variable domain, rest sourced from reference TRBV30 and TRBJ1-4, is SQTIHQWPATLVQPVGSPLSLECTVEGTSNPNLYWYRQAAGRGLQLLFYSVGIGQISSEVPQNLSASRPQDRQFILSSKKLLLSDSGFYLCAWAPEKRGSNEKLFFGSGTQLSVL.

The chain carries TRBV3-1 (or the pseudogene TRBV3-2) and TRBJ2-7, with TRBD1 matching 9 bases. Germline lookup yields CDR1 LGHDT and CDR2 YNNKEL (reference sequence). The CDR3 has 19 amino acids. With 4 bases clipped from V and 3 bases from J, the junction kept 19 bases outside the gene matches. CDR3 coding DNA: TGTGCCAGCAGCCGGGGTGCGGGGGACCCGGGACAGGGCCGCTACGAGCAGTACTTC. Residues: CASSRGAGDPGQGRYEQYF.

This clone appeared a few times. The CDR3 DNA reads TGTGCCAGCAGCGCGGGAGGCCCCTACAATGAGCAGTTCTTC. Translating it yields CASSAGGPYNEQFF. The V call is TRBV7-9, the J call TRBJ2-1, with TRBD2 matching 8 bases. Germline trimming cut 5 bases from V and 2 bases from J; bases unmatched to any gene: 2. The V gene's germline CDR1 is SEHNR and CDR2 FQNEAQ (reference sequence). The length of the CDR3 is 14 residues.

The CDR3 spells CSASVTSQRSSYNEQFF. The CDR3 region has the DNA TGCAGTGCTAGTGTTACTAGCCAAAGAAGCTCCTACAATGAGCAGTTCTTC. V gene TRBV20-1 combines with J gene TRBJ2-1, with a weak D call TRBD2 (6 bases). V shed 3 bases and J shed 0 bases, with 18 bases lying between them. The CDR3 loop spans 17 amino acids. CDR1 DFQATT and CDR2 SNEGSKA come from the germline V gene (reference sequence).

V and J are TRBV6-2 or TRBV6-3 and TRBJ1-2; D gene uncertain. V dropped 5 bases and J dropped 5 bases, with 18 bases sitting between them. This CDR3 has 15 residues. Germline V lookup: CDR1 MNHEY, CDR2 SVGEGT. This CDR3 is CASSPDESRTYGYTF. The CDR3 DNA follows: TGTGCCAGCAGTCCCGATGAGAGCAGGACTTATGGCTACACCTTC.

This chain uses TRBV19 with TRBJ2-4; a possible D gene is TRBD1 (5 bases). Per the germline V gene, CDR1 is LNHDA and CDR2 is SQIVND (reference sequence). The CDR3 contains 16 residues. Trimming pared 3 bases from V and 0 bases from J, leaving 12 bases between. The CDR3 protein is CASSIGQGKAKNIQYF. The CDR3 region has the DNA TGTGCCAGTAGTATTGGGCAGGGCAAAGCCAAAAACATTCAGTACTTC.

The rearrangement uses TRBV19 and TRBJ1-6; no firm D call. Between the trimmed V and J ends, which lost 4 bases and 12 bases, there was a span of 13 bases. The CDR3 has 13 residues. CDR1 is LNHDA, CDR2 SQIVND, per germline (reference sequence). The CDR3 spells CASSTFGYQPLHF. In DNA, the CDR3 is TGTGCCAGTAGTACCTTCGGGTATCAACCCCTCCACTTT.

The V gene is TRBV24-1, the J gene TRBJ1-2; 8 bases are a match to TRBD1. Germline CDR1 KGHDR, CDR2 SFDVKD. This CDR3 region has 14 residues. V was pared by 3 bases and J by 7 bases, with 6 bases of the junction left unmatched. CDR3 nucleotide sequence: TGTGCCACCAGTGATACAGGGGGTGATGCTGGCTACACCTTC. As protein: CATSDTGGDAGYTF.

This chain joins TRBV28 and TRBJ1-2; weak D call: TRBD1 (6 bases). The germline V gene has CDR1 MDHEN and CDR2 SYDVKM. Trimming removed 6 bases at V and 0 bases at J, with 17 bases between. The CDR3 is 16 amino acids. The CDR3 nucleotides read TGTGCCAGCAGACTATCAGGCAGGGGTACTAACTATGGCTACACCTTC. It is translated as CASRLSGRGTNYGYTF.

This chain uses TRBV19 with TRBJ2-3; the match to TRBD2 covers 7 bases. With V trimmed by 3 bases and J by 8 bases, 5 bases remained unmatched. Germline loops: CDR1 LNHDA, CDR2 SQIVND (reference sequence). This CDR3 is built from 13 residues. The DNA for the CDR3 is TGTGCCAGTAGTATGGGGGAGGGCCCTACGCAGTATTTT. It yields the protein CASSMGEGPTQYF.

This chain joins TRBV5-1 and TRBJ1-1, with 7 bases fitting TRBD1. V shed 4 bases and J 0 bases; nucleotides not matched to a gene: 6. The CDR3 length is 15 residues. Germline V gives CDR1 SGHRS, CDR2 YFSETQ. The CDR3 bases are TGCGCCAGCAGCCCCGGAGGGACAGTGAACACTGAAGCTTTCTTT. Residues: CASSPGGTVNTEAFF.

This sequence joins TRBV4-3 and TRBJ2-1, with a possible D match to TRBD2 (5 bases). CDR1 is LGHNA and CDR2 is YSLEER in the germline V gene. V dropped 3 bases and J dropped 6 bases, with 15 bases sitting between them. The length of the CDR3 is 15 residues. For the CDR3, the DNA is TGCGCCAGCAGCCAGCAACTAGTGAACGGCAATGAGCAGTTCTTC. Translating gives CASSQQLVNGNEQFF.

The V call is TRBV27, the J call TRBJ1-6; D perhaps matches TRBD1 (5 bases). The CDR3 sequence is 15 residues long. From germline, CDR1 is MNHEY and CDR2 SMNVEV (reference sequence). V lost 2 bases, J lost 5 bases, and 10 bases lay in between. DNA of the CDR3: TGTGCCAGCAGTTTAAACGGGGGGAATAATTCACCCCTCCACTTT. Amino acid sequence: CASSLNGGNNSPLHF.

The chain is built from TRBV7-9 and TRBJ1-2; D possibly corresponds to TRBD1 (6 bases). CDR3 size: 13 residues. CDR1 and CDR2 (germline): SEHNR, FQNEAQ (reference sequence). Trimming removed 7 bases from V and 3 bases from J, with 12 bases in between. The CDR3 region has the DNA TGTGCCAGCACCTCGGACAGATACTATGGCTACACCTTC. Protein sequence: CASTSDRYYGYTF.

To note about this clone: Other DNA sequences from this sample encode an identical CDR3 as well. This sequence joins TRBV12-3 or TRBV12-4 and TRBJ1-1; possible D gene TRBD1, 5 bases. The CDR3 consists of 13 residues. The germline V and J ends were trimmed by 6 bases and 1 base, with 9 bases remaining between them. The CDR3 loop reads CASSSTGNTEAFF. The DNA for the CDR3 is TGTGCCAGCAGCTCAACAGGGAACACTGAAGCTTTCTTT.

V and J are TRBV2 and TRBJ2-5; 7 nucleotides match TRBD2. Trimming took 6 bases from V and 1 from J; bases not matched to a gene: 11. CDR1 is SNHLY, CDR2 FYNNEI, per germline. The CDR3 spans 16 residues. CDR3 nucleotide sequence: TGTGCCAGCAGGGGGGGAGGGCCAGGGATCCAAGAGACCCAGTACTTC. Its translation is CASRGGGPGIQETQYF.

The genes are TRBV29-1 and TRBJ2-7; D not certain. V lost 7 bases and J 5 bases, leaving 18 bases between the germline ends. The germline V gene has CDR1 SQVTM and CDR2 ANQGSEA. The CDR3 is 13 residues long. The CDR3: CSATPTLNHEQYF. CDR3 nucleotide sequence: TGCAGCGCGACACCCACGCTTAATCACGAGCAGTACTTC.

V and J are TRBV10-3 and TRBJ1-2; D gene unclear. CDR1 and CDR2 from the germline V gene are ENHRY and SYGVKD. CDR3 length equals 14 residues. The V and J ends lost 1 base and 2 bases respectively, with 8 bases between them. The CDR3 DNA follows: TGTGCCATCAGTGAGTTAACTGAAAACTATGGCTACACCTTC. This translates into CAISELTENYGYTF.

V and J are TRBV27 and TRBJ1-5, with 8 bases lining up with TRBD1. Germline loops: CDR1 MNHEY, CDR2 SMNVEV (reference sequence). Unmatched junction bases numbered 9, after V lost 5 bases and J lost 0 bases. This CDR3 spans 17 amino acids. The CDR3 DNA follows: TGTGCCAGCAGTCAGGCGGGACAGGTCTATAGCAATCAGCCCCAGCATTTT. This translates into CASSQAGQVYSNQPQHF.

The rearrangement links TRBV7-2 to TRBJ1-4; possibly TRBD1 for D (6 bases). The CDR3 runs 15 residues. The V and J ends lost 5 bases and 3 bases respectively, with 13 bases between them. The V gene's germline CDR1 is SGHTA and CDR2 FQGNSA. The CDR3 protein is CASSPQSGANEKLFF. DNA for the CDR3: TGTGCCAGCAGCCCGCAGTCAGGGGCTAATGAAAAACTGTTTTTT. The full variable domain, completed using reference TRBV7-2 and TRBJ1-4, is GAGVSQSPSNKVTEKGKDVELRCDPISGHTALYWYRQSLGQGLEFLIYFQGNSAPDKSGLPSDRFSAERTGGSVSTLTIQRTQQEDSAVYLCASSPQSGANEKLFFGSGTQLSVL.

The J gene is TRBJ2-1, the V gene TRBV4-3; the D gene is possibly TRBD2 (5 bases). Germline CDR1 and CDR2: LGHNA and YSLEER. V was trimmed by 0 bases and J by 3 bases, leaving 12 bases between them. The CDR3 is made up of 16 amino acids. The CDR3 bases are TGCGCCAGCAGCCAAGATGGTGGCGGGTTCTACAATGAGCAGTTCTTC. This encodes CASSQDGGGFYNEQFF.

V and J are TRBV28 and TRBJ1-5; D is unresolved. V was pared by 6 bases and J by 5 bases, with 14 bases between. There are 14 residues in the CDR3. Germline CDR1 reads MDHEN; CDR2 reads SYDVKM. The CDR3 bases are TGTGCCAGCAGCTCAGACACGAAGTATCAGCCCCAGCATTTT. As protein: CASSSDTKYQPQHF.